The sample holds many counts of the clone carrying this T cell receptor beta chain. What it binds is unknown. Between the trimmed V and J ends, which lost 5 bases and 3 bases, there was a span of 11 bases. The CDR3 spans 13 residues. From germline, CDR1 is MNHNS and CDR2 SASEGT. This entry belongs to a study of T cells in Graves' hyperthyroidism and ophthalmopathy. Study conclusions and caveats: In simple terms, a model built on 13 V-J features told ophthalmopathy apart from stable hyperthyroidism.

What was amplified from RNA transcripts were TCR beta CDR3 regions. HTBI primers were used for first-round RT-PCR of the TCR CDR3. TCRdb itself ran the multiplex PCR reads through MiXCR, one entry per CDR3 protein. The table has 530,000 or so distinct CDR3 sequences, roughly 50% seen once. Across 18 months, stable Graves' hyperthyroidism was marked by no progression to ophthalmopathy. The J gene is TRBJ2-7, the V gene TRBV6-1; D is perhaps TRBD1 (6 bases). Material: peripheral blood or thyroid tissue (not recorded which). This receptor was identified in a woman aged 18-29 years with Graves' hyperthyroidism. The CDR3 protein is CASSIRGIYEQYF. The CDR3 DNA follows: TGTGCCAGCAGTATCAGGGGAATCTACGAGCAGTACTTC.